The rows below give T cell receptor beta chains drawn from one sample of a study of T cells in localized non-small cell lung cancer. Generated by immunoSEQ multiplex PCR, the TCRdb table keeps only in-frame clones and is missing some. The sample records several thousand clones, approximately 89% being singletons. The material was peripheral blood, obtained before any cancer treatment. Source of these receptors: a male donor at least 60 years old with stage III lung adenocarcinoma. Both conserved end residues are part of each CDR3.

v_call	j_call	cdr3_length	cdr3_aa
TRBV27	TRBJ2-6	15	CASKGGGSGANVLTF
TRBV28	TRBJ2-2	17	CASSLTDRGSNTGELFF
TRBV7-2	TRBJ2-7	13	CASRAGGGGEQYF
TRBV7-9	TRBJ1-2	14	CASSSLDRNYGYTF
TRBV20-1	TRBJ1-3	11	CSAPGGNTIYF
TRBV9	TRBJ2-3	14	CASSTRTSADTQYF
TRBV7-2	TRBJ2-7	14	CASSQPDRSYEQYF
TRBV20-1	TRBJ1-2	11	CSAMGDYGYTF
TRBV6-6	TRBJ1-2	16	CASSYDPQAGADGYTF
TRBV9	TRBJ2-3	15	CASSLSGSSTDTQYF
TRBV5-1	TRBJ1-2	15	CASSLGAGTNYGYTF
TRBV5-1	TRBJ2-3	19	CASSPTRLAGGPRSDTQYF
TRBV7-2	TRBJ2-5	13	CASSSGTAETQYF
TRBV7-8	TRBJ2-5	17	CASSITRGTLGEETQYF
TRBV27	TRBJ1-3	15	CASSSTGDSGNTIYF
TRBV6-6	TRBJ2-7	15	CASSAPRRDAYEQYF
TRBV19	TRBJ2-7	8	CASYEQYF
TRBV21-1	TRBJ1-1	14	CASSPTEGPTEAFF
TRBV6-1	TRBJ2-7	15	CASSGRLAASQEQYF
TRBV7-2	TRBJ2-1	16	CASSLAASLSYNEQFF
TRBV6-1	TRBJ2-7	15	CATLKDGQGLGEQYF
TRBV28	TRBJ2-2	16	CASRTPAGQGGGELFF
TRBV7-9	TRBJ2-7	16	CASSLGVGGFSYEQYF
TRBV18	TRBJ1-2	18	CASSPTRASPLANYGYTF
TRBV7-8	TRBJ1-6	18	CASSLARSGSSYNSPLHF
TRBV19	TRBJ2-7	12	CASSSGLYEQYF
TRBV5-6	TRBJ2-3	15	CASSLPGSALHTQYF
TRBV19	TRBJ2-1	17	CASSTGLAGSLRVEQFF
TRBV14	TRBJ2-1	20	CASSQDYAGTRTSPYNEQFF
TRBV2	TRBJ2-1	15	CASSVGQGGYNEQFF
TRBV5-1	TRBJ2-5	13	CASSPGPKETQYF
TRBV27	TRBJ2-3	15	CASSLGGSVTDTQYF
TRBV6-6	TRBJ2-3	16	CASRGLAGVLTDTQYF
TRBV5-1	TRBJ1-2	14	CASSLTGDDYGYTF
TRBV4-2	TRBJ1-2	15	CASSQDQSSVYGYTF
TRBV5-6	TRBJ2-3	14	CASSSFGLSDTQYF
TRBV15	TRBJ2-1	12	CATSGLDPEQFF
TRBV4-3	TRBJ2-2	12	CASSQSDGELFF
TRBV13	TRBJ2-7	13	CASSLSGSYEQYF
TRBV30	TRBJ2-5	14	CAWSVLGTPETQYF
TRBV10-1	TRBJ2-2	14	CASSAAGNTGELFF
TRBV27	TRBJ2-5	14	CASSLGRGGETQYF
TRBV29-1	TRBJ2-5	12	CSVLAGPRTQYF
TRBV28	TRBJ1-3	11	CASSSRNTIYF
TRBV30	TRBJ2-1	17	CAWSRRRGRGVMSEQFF
TRBV28	TRBJ2-6	15	CASSGGLSGANVLTF
TRBV6-6	TRBJ2-1	13	CASSRLGRDEQFF
TRBV28	TRBJ1-2	16	CASTISGGGGNYGYTF
TRBV7-2	TRBJ2-5	15	CASSLDRGVSETQYF
TRBV2	TRBJ1-5	15	CASRGGRGGNQPQHF
TRBV11-3	TRBJ1-1	12	CASSLDSRDAFF
TRBV14	TRBJ2-5	13	CASSLGPRETQYF
TRBV5-4	TRBJ2-3	14	CASSLGAARDTQYF
TRBV5-1	TRBJ1-2	15	CASSLETGRGYGYTF
TRBV11-3	TRBJ2-2	14	CASSLGPATGELFF
TRBV10-3	TRBJ2-5	14	CAISEGQGRGTQYF
TRBV9	TRBJ2-1	13	CASSSTSVDEQFF
TRBV13	TRBJ2-2	18	CASSLVRVGGLNTGELFF
TRBV10-3	TRBJ2-4	16	CATSGTGGGSKNIQYF